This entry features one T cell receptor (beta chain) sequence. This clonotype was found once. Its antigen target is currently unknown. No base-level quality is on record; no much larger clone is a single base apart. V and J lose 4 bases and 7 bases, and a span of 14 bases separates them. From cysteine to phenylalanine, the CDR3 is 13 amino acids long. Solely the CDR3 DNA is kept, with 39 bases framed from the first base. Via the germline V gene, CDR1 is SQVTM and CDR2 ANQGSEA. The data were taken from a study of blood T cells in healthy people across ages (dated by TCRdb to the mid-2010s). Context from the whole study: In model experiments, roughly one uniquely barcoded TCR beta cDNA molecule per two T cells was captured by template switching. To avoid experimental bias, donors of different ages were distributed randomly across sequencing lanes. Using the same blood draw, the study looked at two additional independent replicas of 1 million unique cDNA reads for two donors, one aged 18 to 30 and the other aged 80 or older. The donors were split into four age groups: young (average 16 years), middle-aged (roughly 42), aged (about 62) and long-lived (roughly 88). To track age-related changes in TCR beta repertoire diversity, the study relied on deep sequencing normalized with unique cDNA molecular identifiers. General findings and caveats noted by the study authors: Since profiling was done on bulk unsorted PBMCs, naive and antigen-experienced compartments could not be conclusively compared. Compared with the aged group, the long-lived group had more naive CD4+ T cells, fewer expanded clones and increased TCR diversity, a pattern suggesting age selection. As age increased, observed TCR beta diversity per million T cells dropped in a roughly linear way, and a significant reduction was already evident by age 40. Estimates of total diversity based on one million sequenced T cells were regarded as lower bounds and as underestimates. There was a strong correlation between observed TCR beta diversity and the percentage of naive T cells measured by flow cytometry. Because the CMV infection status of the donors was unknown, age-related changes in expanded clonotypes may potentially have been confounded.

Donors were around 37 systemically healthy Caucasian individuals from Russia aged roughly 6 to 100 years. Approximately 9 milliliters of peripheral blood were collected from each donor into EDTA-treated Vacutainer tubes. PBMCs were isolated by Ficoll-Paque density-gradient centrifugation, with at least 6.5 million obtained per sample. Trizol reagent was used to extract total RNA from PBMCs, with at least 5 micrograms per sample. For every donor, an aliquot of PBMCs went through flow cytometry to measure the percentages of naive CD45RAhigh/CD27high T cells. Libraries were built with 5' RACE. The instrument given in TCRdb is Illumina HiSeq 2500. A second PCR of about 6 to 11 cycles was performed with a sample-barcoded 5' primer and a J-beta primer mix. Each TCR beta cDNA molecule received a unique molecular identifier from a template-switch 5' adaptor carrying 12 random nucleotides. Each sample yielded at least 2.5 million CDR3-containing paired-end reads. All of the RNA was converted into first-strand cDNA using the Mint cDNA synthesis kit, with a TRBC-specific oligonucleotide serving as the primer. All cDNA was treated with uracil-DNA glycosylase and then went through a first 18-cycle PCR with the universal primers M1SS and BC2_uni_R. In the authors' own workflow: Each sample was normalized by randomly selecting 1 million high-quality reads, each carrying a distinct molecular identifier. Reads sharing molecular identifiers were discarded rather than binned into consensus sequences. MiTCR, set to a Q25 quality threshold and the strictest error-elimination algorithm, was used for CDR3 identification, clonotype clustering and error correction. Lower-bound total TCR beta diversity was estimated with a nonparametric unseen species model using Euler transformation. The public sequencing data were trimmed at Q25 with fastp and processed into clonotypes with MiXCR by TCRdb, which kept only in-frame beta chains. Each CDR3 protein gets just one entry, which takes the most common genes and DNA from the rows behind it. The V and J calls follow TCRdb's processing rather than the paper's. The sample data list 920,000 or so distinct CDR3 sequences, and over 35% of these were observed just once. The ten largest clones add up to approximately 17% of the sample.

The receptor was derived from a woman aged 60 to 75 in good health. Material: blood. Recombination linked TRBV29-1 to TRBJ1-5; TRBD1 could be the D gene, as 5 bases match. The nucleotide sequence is TGCAGCGTTGGTTTGGGGACGAAGCAGCCCCAGCATTTT. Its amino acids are CSVGLGTKQPQHF.